The 27 T cell receptor beta chains below were found in one sample sequenced in a study of TIL therapy for anti-PD-1-resistant metastatic lung cancer (dated by TCRdb to 2020 to 2022). The immunoSEQ v3 hsTCRB kit was used to amplify TCR beta CDR3 regions from genomic DNA through bias-controlled multiplex PCR. TCRdb holds this immuneACCESS table with in-frame rearrangements only. Some clones are missing; in checked studies, unresolved V genes explain under half, and the rest has no known cause. The sample records more than 20,000 clones, about four fifths of which are singletons. The ten most abundant clones make up nearly 7.5% of the sample. The sample's time point label, decoded: pre-treatment sample, taken before nivolumab and TIL therapy. This material consisted of blood, taken at baseline. Receptors were obtained from a person between 30 and 80 years old with non-small cell lung cancer.

The rearrangement joins TRBV11-3 to TRBJ2-1, with TRBD2 identical over 8 bases. Germline CDR1 reads SGHNT; CDR2 reads YENEEA. CDR3 length equals 14 residues. The ends lost 4 bases at V and 5 bases at J; junction bases unmatched: 4. CDR3 sequence: CASSSGGVHNEQFF. DNA for the CDR3: TGTGCCAGCAGCTCGGGGGGGGTCCACAATGAGCAGTTCTTC.

The CDR3 here is CASRSSAVETQYF. CDR3 sequence (DNA): TGTGCCAGCAGAAGCTCAGCCGTCGAGACCCAGTACTTC. This sequence joins TRBV6-5 and TRBJ2-5, with D hard to call. Trimming removed 6 bases at V and 5 bases at J, with 13 bases between. This CDR3 comprises 13 residues. CDR1 is MNHEY, CDR2 SVGAGI, per germline.

V is TRBV2 and J is TRBJ2-1; possibly TRBD1 for D (5 bases). V lost 3 bases, J lost 6 bases, and 6 bases lay in between. This CDR3 comprises 12 residues. Germline V gene data show CDR1 as SNHLY and CDR2 as FYNNEI. The CDR3 spells CASSDRANEQFF. CDR3 nucleotides: TGTGCCAGCAGTGACAGGGCCAATGAGCAGTTCTTC.

V and J are TRBV6-5 and TRBJ2-5; TRBD2 might be the D (5 bases). The V gene lost 2 bases and the J gene lost 7 bases, with 11 bases spanning the gap. Germline CDR1 reads MNHEY; CDR2 reads SVGAGI. This CDR3 is 13 amino acids long. As DNA, the CDR3 is TGTGCCAGCAGTTACCGGGATTTTGGGACCCAGTACTTC. Protein sequence: CASSYRDFGTQYF.

The genes are TRBV28 and TRBJ1-2; the D is unclear. V lost 7 bases and J 9 bases, leaving 15 bases between the germline ends. The germline V gene encodes CDR1 MDHEN and CDR2 SYDVKM. The CDR3 is made up of 12 amino acids. Here the CDR3 reads CASTELAERYTF. In DNA, the CDR3 is TGTGCCAGCACCGAACTGGCTGAGCGCTACACCTTC.

V and J are TRBV9 and TRBJ1-5, with a possible D match to TRBD1 (6 bases). This CDR3 region has 14 residues. Trimming took 3 bases from V and 2 from J, leaving 9 bases between them. CDR1 and CDR2 from the germline V gene are SGDLS and YYNGEE. The CDR3 protein is CASSEGGRNQPQHF. As DNA, the CDR3 is TGTGCCAGCAGCGAGGGGGGACGCAATCAGCCCCAGCATTTT.

The gene calls are TRBV19 and TRBJ2-1, with unresolved D. In germline, CDR1 is LNHDA, CDR2 SQIVND (reference sequence). Trimming removed 4 bases at V and 1 base at J, with 14 bases between. The CDR3 extends over 16 amino acids. CDR3 amino acids: CASSTKGRVSYNEQFF. DNA of the CDR3: TGTGCCAGTAGTACCAAGGGTAGGGTGTCCTACAATGAGCAGTTCTTC.

The gene calls are TRBV4-1 and TRBJ2-3; D is possibly TRBD1 or TRBD2 (6 bases each). V shed 4 bases and J shed 0 bases, with 14 bases lying between them. Germline assignment: CDR1 MGHRA and CDR2 YSYEKL. The CDR3 totals 16 residues. The chain's CDR3 is CASSLLEGGSTDTQYF. The DNA for the CDR3 is TGCGCCAGCAGCCTTCTCGAGGGGGGAAGCACAGATACGCAGTATTTT.

The chain has TRBV28 and TRBJ2-1, with D possibly TRBD2 on 6 matching bases. This CDR3 has 15 residues. V shed 6 bases and J shed 5 bases, with 17 bases lying between them. Germline V gives CDR1 MDHEN, CDR2 SYDVKM. Written as DNA, the CDR3 is TGTGCCAGCAGCTCGGGACTCCGGGCTAACAATGAGCAGTTCTTC. Translating it yields CASSSGLRANNEQFF.

The chain joins TRBV4-1 to TRBJ2-7; a weak D match, TRBD2 (7 bases). Germline V CDR1 and CDR2: MGHRA, YSYEKL. V was shortened by 0 bases and J by 6 bases, with 15 bases between the two germline ends. The CDR3 covers 15 residues. The CDR3 nucleotides are TGCGCCAGCAGCCAAGATCGGAGGGGGGGCCTCGAGCAGTACTTC. It encodes CASSQDRRGGLEQYF.

CDR3 sequence (DNA): TGTGCCAGCAGCGCTGACATGACCAATCAGCCCCAGCATTTT. Translated, it gives CASSADMTNQPQHF. The V and J genes are TRBV7-9 and TRBJ1-5, with D unresolved. CDR1 and CDR2 (germline): SEHNR, FQNEAQ (reference sequence). The CDR3 contains 14 residues. The V gene lost 5 bases and the J gene lost 3 bases, with 11 bases spanning the gap.

The V call is TRBV10-2, the J call TRBJ2-2; D possibly matches TRBD1 or TRBD2 (5 bases each). The CDR3 runs 14 residues. CDR1 is WSHSY, CDR2 SAAADI, per germline. V lost 10 bases to trimming and J lost 1 base, with 13 bases between them. This CDR3 is CATPGPRNTGELFF. As DNA, the CDR3 is TGCGCCACTCCGGGACCTAGGAACACCGGGGAGCTGTTTTTT.

The chain recombines TRBV21-1 with TRBJ2-7; the table names TRBD1, a call not compared with the DNA. TRBV21-1 is described as a pseudogene. The CDR3 totals 17 residues. This CDR3 reads CASSNGVRWDRGGEQYF. CDR3 nucleotides: TGTGCCAGCAGCAATGGGGTGAGATGGGACAGGGGTGGCGAGCAGTACTTC.

V usage is TRBV5-1 and J usage is TRBJ2-2; D perhaps matches TRBD1 (6 bases). Per the germline V gene, CDR1 is SGHRS and CDR2 is YFSETQ. The CDR3 consists of 14 residues. The germline V and J ends were trimmed by 4 bases and 6 bases, with 13 bases remaining between them. The DNA for the CDR3 is TGCGCCAGCAGCGTTCAACAGGGTCCCGGGGAGCTGTTTTTT. Translating gives CASSVQQGPGELFF.

V gene TRBV28 combines with J gene TRBJ1-5; TRBD1 matches 7 bases. The V and J ends lost 3 bases and 4 bases, in that order; junction bases with no gene match: 6. CDR3 length equals 15 residues. Germline CDR1 reads MDHEN; CDR2 reads SYDVKM. In DNA form, the CDR3 reads TGTGCCAGCAGTTTCGGAGGGGGCAGGAATCAGCCCCAGCATTTT. Encoded protein: CASSFGGGRNQPQHF.

This chain joins TRBV28 and TRBJ2-7; 10 bases agree with TRBD2. CDR3 size: 13 residues. Trimming at V came to 6 bases and at J to 3 bases, leaving 2 bases not matched to a gene. Germline CDR1 is MDHEN and CDR2 is SYDVKM. DNA for the CDR3: TGTGCCAGCAGAGCGGGAGGGCTCTACGAGCAGTACTTC. This encodes CASRAGGLYEQYF. The complete variable domain, with remaining parts taken from reference TRBV28 and TRBJ2-7, reads DVKVTQSSRYLVKRTGEKVFLECVQDMDHENMFWYRQDPGLGLRLIYFSYDVKMKEKGDIPEGYSVSREKKERFSLILESASTNQTSMYLCASRAGGLYEQYFGPGTRLTVT.

This sequence joins TRBV11-2 and TRBJ2-3; D unresolved. Trimming took off 1 base at V and 7 bases at J, with 15 bases between the two ends. The CDR3 spans 15 residues. From germline, CDR1 is SGHAT and CDR2 FQNNGV. The CDR3, as DNA: TGTGCCAGCAGCTTAGTATGGGGAAGTGGGCATACGCAGTATTTT. Translation: CASSLVWGSGHTQYF.

The V gene is TRBV7-8, the J gene TRBJ2-2; perhaps TRBD2 as D (6 bases). Trimming left V 10 bases short and J 4 bases short, with 16 bases between. The CDR3 loop spans 14 amino acids. Germline lookup yields CDR1 SGHVS and CDR2 FQNEAQ. The CDR3 DNA reads as TGTGCCATATCGAGGCGGGGCGGCACCGGGGAGCTGTTTTTT. Protein: CAISRRGGTGELFF.

The rearrangement uses TRBV28 and TRBJ1-1; D possibly corresponds to TRBD1 (6 bases). With 5 bases removed from V and 1 base from J, the gap between germline ends came to 14 bases. There are 15 residues in the CDR3. Germline CDR1 reads MDHEN; CDR2 reads SYDVKM. CDR3: CASSPGGARNTEAFF. The CDR3 coding sequence is TGTGCCAGCAGTCCGGGGGGGGCGAGGAACACTGAAGCTTTCTTT. Using reference TRBV28 and TRBJ1-1 for the parts outside the CDR3, the full variable domain is DVKVTQSSRYLVKRTGEKVFLECVQDMDHENMFWYRQDPGLGLRLIYFSYDVKMKEKGDIPEGYSVSREKKERFSLILESASTNQTSMYLCASSPGGARNTEAFFGQGTRLTVV.

The chain recombines TRBV28 with TRBJ2-7; D is perhaps TRBD2 (5 bases). This CDR3 comprises 12 residues. The germline gives CDR1 MDHEN, CDR2 SYDVKM. The ends were cut back, 7 bases at V and 3 bases at J, with 10 bases in the middle. The CDR3 sequence: CASKTTYYEQYF. In DNA form, the CDR3 reads TGTGCCAGCAAGACTACTTACTACGAGCAGTACTTC.

The V call is TRBV21-1, the J call TRBJ1-6; TRBD1 was called by the table and not checked on the DNA. TRBV21-1 is a documented pseudogene. This CDR3 spans 16 amino acids. The CDR3 spells CASSKSLGQERSPLHF. CDR3 sequence (DNA): TGTGCCAGCAGCAAAAGCCTGGGACAGGAAAGGTCACCCCTCCACTTT.

V usage is TRBV27 and J usage is TRBJ2-5; 7 bases fit TRBD1. CDR1 MNHEY and CDR2 SMNVEV come from the germline V gene (reference sequence). With V trimmed by 5 bases and J by 4 bases, 7 bases remained unmatched. CDR3 size: 14 residues. The CDR3, as DNA: TGTGCCAGCAGTATCCAAGGGGGCAGAGAGACCCAGTACTTC. Its translation: CASSIQGGRETQYF.

The chain carries TRBV5-5 and TRBJ2-1; 12 bases line up with TRBD2. The J segment lost 3 bases and the V segment lost 2 bases, leaving 3 bases of the junction unmatched. Germline V gene sequence: CDR1 SGHKS, CDR2 YYEKEE (reference sequence). CDR3 length: 16 amino acids. In DNA, the CDR3 is TGTGCCAGCAGCTTACTAGCGGGGGGTGACTACAATGAGCAGTTCTTC. This codes for CASSLLAGGDYNEQFF.

The chain recombines TRBV15 with TRBJ2-7; 7 bases are shared with TRBD2. The CDR3 is 15 residues long. V lost 6 bases to trimming and J lost 4 bases; unmatched junction nucleotides: 12. CDR1 and CDR2 from the germline V gene are LNHNV and YYDKDF (reference sequence). DNA of the CDR3: TGTGCCACCAGAGTGGGAGGGGCAGGGCGATACGAGCAGTACTTC. It translates to CATRVGGAGRYEQYF.

This chain uses TRBV5-6 with TRBJ2-7; no clear D gene. Germline lookup yields CDR1 SGHDT and CDR2 YYEEEE. V lost 2 bases, J lost 2 bases, and 5 bases lay in between. The CDR3 covers 12 residues. The CDR3 nucleotides are TGTGCCAGCAGCTTTCAAACCTACGAGCAGTACTTC. Translation gives CASSFQTYEQYF.

The chain combines TRBV9 with TRBJ1-4; 7 positions match TRBD1. The CDR3 has 15 amino acids. The germline V gene has CDR1 SGDLS and CDR2 YYNGEE. The trim removed 2 bases at V and 7 bases at J, leaving 8 bases unmatched. CDR3: CASSVAYRGGEKLFF. For the CDR3, the DNA is TGTGCCAGCAGCGTGGCGTACAGGGGAGGTGAAAAACTGTTTTTT.

This sequence joins TRBV27 and TRBJ2-4, with 11 nucleotides matching TRBD1. The CDR3 length is 15 residues. Germline V gene sequence: CDR1 MNHEY, CDR2 SMNVEV (reference sequence). Unmatched junction bases numbered 9, after V lost 5 bases and J lost 9 bases. CDR3 sequence: CASSQVPGQGVIQYF. Here the CDR3 DNA reads TGTGCCAGCAGTCAGGTTCCGGGACAGGGGGTCATTCAGTACTTC.